A selection of T cell receptor beta chains follows, all from one sample in a study of cytomegalovirus exposure and HLA in healthy donors. Profiled with immunoSEQ multiplex PCR; TCRdb holds only in-frame clones, not every one. The data contain 120,000 or so clones, more than 65% of them singletons. Material: PBMCs. The receptors come from a man in his late teens or twenties in good health and CMV-seronegative. The conserved cysteine and the conserved F or W are not part of the CDR3 here.

J gene: TRBJ2-7; V gene: TRBV19; CDR3 protein: ASSIPGGHEQY
J gene: TRBJ2-3; V gene: TRBV9; CDR3 protein: ASSFRDRDTDTQY
J gene: TRBJ1-6; V gene: TRBV5-4; CDR3 protein: ASSIGGASPLH
J gene: TRBJ1-1; V gene: TRBV7-2; CDR3 protein: ASSFLTGANTEAF
J gene: TRBJ1-3; V gene: TRBV6-5; CDR3 protein: ASTPGQGSGNTIY
J gene: TRBJ1-1; V gene: TRBV7-3; CDR3 protein: ASSLSAEPNAEAF
J gene: TRBJ2-7; V gene: TRBV4-2; CDR3 protein: ASSQNEGLATGEQY
J gene: TRBJ2-7; V gene: TRBV10-3; CDR3 protein: AISSSYEQY
J gene: TRBJ2-5; V gene: TRBV5-1; CDR3 protein: ASSWRVEETRY
J gene: TRBJ2-3; V gene: TRBV14; CDR3 protein: ASSDYRGITDTQY
J gene: TRBJ2-7; V gene: TRBV6-5; CDR3 protein: ASRVPGQGAGREY
J gene: TRBJ1-1; V gene: TRBV18; CDR3 protein: ASSPIVEAF
J gene: TRBJ2-1; V gene: TRBV4-1; CDR3 protein: ASSQNPALSYNEQF
J gene: TRBJ2-1; V gene: TRBV13; CDR3 protein: ASSLRGGEQF
J gene: TRBJ1-6; V gene: TRBV11-2; CDR3 protein: ASSLYAGARNSPLH
J gene: TRBJ2-5; V gene: TRBV5-6; CDR3 protein: ASSSGTSLETQY
J gene: TRBJ2-1; V gene: TRBV5-1; CDR3 protein: ASSGGQGRYNEQF
J gene: TRBJ1-1; V gene: TRBV6-5; CDR3 protein: ASSRWDSEAF
J gene: TRBJ2-1; V gene: TRBV5-4; CDR3 protein: ASSLGGLAAQGPYNEQF
J gene: TRBJ1-2; V gene: TRBV20-1; CDR3 protein: SARDRNS
J gene: TRBJ2-7; V gene: TRBV5-6; CDR3 protein: ASSSGMEVVPYEQY
J gene: TRBJ1-2; V gene: TRBV15; CDR3 protein: ATSEEGRNYGYT
J gene: TRBJ2-1; V gene: TRBV4-2; CDR3 protein: ASSQGGLAGGWDYNEQF
J gene: TRBJ1-5; V gene: TRBV19; CDR3 protein: ASSDRWGNQPQH
J gene: TRBJ2-5; V gene: TRBV9; CDR3 protein: ASSAGTSAETQY
J gene: TRBJ1-2; V gene: TRBV4-3; CDR3 protein: ASSQGAVIQGGYT
J gene: TRBJ1-2; V gene: TRBV4-1; CDR3 protein: ASHRDSSTNYGYT
J gene: TRBJ2-7; V gene: TRBV5-1; CDR3 protein: ASSLSGGPHEQY
J gene: TRBJ2-1; V gene: TRBV2; CDR3 protein: ASSGAPRGGTYNEQF
J gene: TRBJ1-2; V gene: TRBV7-2; CDR3 protein: ASSLPGQGQSGYT
J gene: TRBJ2-7; V gene: TRBV4-1; CDR3 protein: ASSQASGGQFYEQY
J gene: TRBJ2-3; V gene: TRBV6-5; CDR3 protein: ASGLAVSTDTQY
J gene: TRBJ2-3; V gene: TRBV7-9; CDR3 protein: ASARLSTDTQY
J gene: TRBJ2-1; V gene: TRBV11-2; CDR3 protein: ASSLNGRNSYNEQF
J gene: TRBJ2-7; V gene: TRBV10-1; CDR3 protein: ASRPRLDSYEQY
J gene: TRBJ2-6; V gene: TRBV7-3; CDR3 protein: ASSFQTGANVLT
J gene: TRBJ1-5; V gene: TRBV9; CDR3 protein: ASSRTGSNQPQH
J gene: TRBJ2-1; V gene: TRBV15; CDR3 protein: ATSKIGQGYNEQF
J gene: TRBJ2-3; V gene: TRBV4-3; CDR3 protein: ASSQLPSGGDTQY
J gene: TRBJ1-2; V gene: TRBV6-5; CDR3 protein: ASKTEGLGYT
J gene: TRBJ1-4; V gene: TRBV6-5; CDR3 protein: ASSYRLLSGVEKLF
J gene: TRBJ1-2; V gene: TRBV7-2; CDR3 protein: ASSTPTVYGYT
J gene: TRBJ2-2; V gene: TRBV9; CDR3 protein: ASSPHGTSGGTGELF
J gene: TRBJ1-5; V gene: TRBV6-1; CDR3 protein: ASSEKGKTAWSNQPQH
J gene: TRBJ2-5; V gene: TRBV7-7; CDR3 protein: ASSLDRGETQY
J gene: TRBJ1-2; V gene: TRBV20-1; CDR3 protein: SARQGSGYT
J gene: TRBJ2-1; V gene: TRBV6-1; CDR3 protein: ASSDNHSGKTYNEQF